The entry below describes one T cell receptor beta chain. Its antigen target is currently unknown. Base qualities are not recorded, but no much larger clone differs from it by a single base. The data stem from a study of blood T cell repertoires in COVID-19 (dated by TCRdb to the early 2020s). Regarding the complete study: Collaborator samples came from the United States, Italy and Spain and covered acute and convalescent phases of COVID-19. The sample metadata nearly always contained a de-identified subject ID, COVID-19 status, age in years and sex. The repertoires were made available in a free public database intended to serve as a resource for research on the immune response to SARS-CoV-2. Deeply sampled blood TCRbeta repertoires from subjects exposed to, actively infected with, or recovered from COVID-19 were included in the dataset. Samples came from the ongoing ImmuneRACE study (first 160 participants) plus 1,254 subjects from 6 global collaborators. Where available, HLA class I and class II types were obtained from metadata supplied by the sample provider rather than from assay-based typing. The prospective study material was composed of cDNA or gDNA derived from T cells, B-cell-depleted T cells, or PBMCs.

Enrolling through a virtual design, the prospective study's participants ranged in age from roughly 18 to 95 years and lived across some 22 United States geographic areas. To assign participants to cohorts, the prospective study relied on clinical history that participants themselves reported in a screening survey and a study questionnaire. Each participant in the prospective study had whole blood, serum and a nasopharyngeal or oropharyngeal swab collected by mobile phlebotomists. Participants in the prospective study had the option to provide additional blood draws and questionnaires over an approximately two-month period. Before DNA extraction, blood samples from the prospective study were shipped at room temperature or frozen. The immunoSEQ Assay, a bias-controlled multiplex PCR, was used to amplify TCRbeta CDR3 regions from genomic DNA. Under the source paper's analysis protocol: The number of nucleated cells in each sample was estimated by amplification of reference gene primers within the assay. Sequence reads were collapsed and filtered to measure the absolute abundance of every unique TCRbeta CDR3 rearrangement. For each sample, productive Simpson clonality was calculated as the square root of Simpson's diversity index across productive rearrangements. The clones in this table, taken by TCRdb from immuneACCESS, are in-frame only. Not every clone is retained; where verified, under half of the shortfall comes from an unresolved V gene, and the cause of the rest is unknown. V and J calls and clone size come straight from that table; D and trimming were deduced from the DNA. The sample table shows 310,000 or so clones, and 90% are seen once. The ten biggest clones cover around 1.7% of the sample.

Overall results and qualifications from the work: The quantity of clinical and demographic metadata differed by source and by participant and was supplied without curation.

As encoded in the germline V gene, CDR1 is WSHSY while CDR2 is SAAADI. Counted from cysteine to phenylalanine, this CDR3 has 12 amino acids. Kept here is only the CDR3 DNA, which spans 36 bases and is read in frame from base 1. V gives up 6 bases and J gives up 3 bases, and the segment between their germline ends measures 8 bases. Input material: PBMCs or T cells enriched from blood (not recorded which). The sequence joins TRBV10-2 to TRBJ1-1; the D gene cannot be resolved reliably. This sequence was found in a woman younger than 35 with acute COVID-19. The nucleotide sequence is given as TGCGCCAGCAGCCGACAAGACACTGAAGCTTTCTTT. This encodes CASSRQDTEAFF.